This paragraph reports one TCR beta chain. This entry belongs to a study of control samples from healthy donors and cancer patients. V lost 4 bases and J lost 1, with 11 bases in between. CDR1 and CDR2 (germline): SGHRS, YFSETQ. The CDR3 is 14 residues long. Only in-frame clones appear in the TCRdb table, and some are missing; sequencing was by immunoSEQ multiplex PCR. This sample has approximately 68,000 clones; 75% to 85% occur once, and the top ten carry more than 15%. The TCR was taken from a man between 60 and 70 years old in good health. What was sequenced was blood. The rearrangement uses TRBV5-1 and TRBJ2-5; a possible D gene is TRBD2 (6 bases). CDR3 sequence reads: CASSPGVGQETQYF. The CDR3 DNA reads TGCGCCAGCAGCCCGGGGGTGGGCCAAGAGACCCAGTACTTC.